Presented here are 5 T cell receptor beta chains from one specimen sequenced in a study of CD8 T cell repertoires and HIV-1 epitope variants. Only in-frame clones appear in the TCRdb table, and some are missing; sequencing was by immunoSEQ multiplex PCR. The profile shows roughly 4,000 clones, under 70% of them singletons. No antigen is known for these receptors. Sequencing was performed on cultured CD8+ T cells derived from PBMCs. These receptors all stem from a male donor with HIV.

This clone appeared a few times. The rearrangement joins TRBV11-2 to TRBJ2-7, with TRBD1 identical over 7 bases. Losses at the gene ends were 5 bases for V and 5 bases for J; bases not matched to a gene: 6. Germline CDR1 SGHAT, CDR2 FQNNGV. This CDR3 is 13 amino acids long. The CDR3 spells CASSPSTGNEQYF. CDR3 nucleotide sequence: TGTGCCAGCAGCCCTTCGACAGGGAACGAGCAGTACTTC.

The V and J genes are TRBV23-1 and TRBJ2-7, with 7 bases identical to TRBD1. TRBV23-1 belongs to the ORF category, with a function that is uncertain. This CDR3 is built from 16 residues. With 6 bases clipped from V and 4 bases from J, the junction kept 15 bases outside the gene matches. The DNA for the CDR3 is TGCGCCAGCAGCTGGGACAGTCAGAGGTTGAATTACGAGCAGTACTTC. As protein: CASSWDSQRLNYEQYF.

This sequence joins TRBV5-1 and TRBJ1-1; D ambiguous. Trimming stripped 0 bases from V and 4 bases from J, with 22 bases between. From germline, CDR1 is SGHRS and CDR2 YFSETQ. The CDR3 runs to 18 residues. The CDR3 bases are TGCGCCAGCAGCTTGGAATTGCCCGCTTCGCTTGGGGTCACTGAAGCTTTCTTT. Amino acid sequence: CASSLELPASLGVTEAFF.

This clone appeared a single time. This rearrangement joins TRBV6-1 to TRBJ2-2, with D perhaps assigned TRBD1 or TRBD2 (5 bases each). The V gene's germline CDR1 is MNHNS and CDR2 SASEGT. This CDR3 is built from 15 residues. Trimming took 8 bases from V and 4 from J, leaving 17 bases between them. CDR3 sequence reads: CASDTGTPSTGELFF. The CDR3 nucleotides read TGTGCCAGCGACACCGGGACCCCCTCCACCGGGGAGCTGTTTTTT.

This chain uses TRBV5-5 with TRBJ2-2; D ambiguous. The CDR3 sequence is 13 residues long. Trimming took off 0 bases at V and 5 bases at J, with 5 bases between the two ends. Germline loops: CDR1 SGHKS, CDR2 YYEKEE (reference sequence). Here the CDR3 reads CASSLAGTGELFF. The DNA for the CDR3 is TGTGCCAGCAGCTTGGCCGGTACCGGGGAGCTGTTTTTT. The whole variable domain, remainder taken from reference TRBV5-5 and TRBJ2-2, is DAGVTQSPTHLIKTRGQQVTLRCSPISGHKSVSWYQQVLGQGPQFIFQYYEKEERGRGNFPDRFSARQFPNYSSELNVNALLLGDSALYLCASSLAGTGELFFGEGSRLTVL.